The next 18 T cell receptor beta chains were all read from a single sample in a study of shared clonotypes between healthy human individuals. The assay was immunoSEQ multiplex PCR, and TCRdb's table has in-frame clones only and misses some. Here the sample spans 600,000 to 800,000 clones, roughly 72% being singletons. Sequencing input: memory CD4+ T cells sorted from blood. Subset in this sample: CD45RA-negative fraction. The source is a woman between 25 and 40 years old in good health.

The gene calls are TRBV11-2 and TRBJ2-2; D uncertain. This CDR3 has 16 residues. The V end lost 3 bases, the J end lost 0 bases, and 11 bases lay between the germline ends. Germline CDR1 SGHAT, CDR2 FQNNGV. The CDR3 region is CASSFSRVANTGELFF. In DNA, the CDR3 is TGTGCCAGCAGCTTTTCTAGAGTAGCGAACACCGGGGAGCTGTTTTTT.

The CDR3, as DNA: TGCGCCAGCAGTGGGACAGGGCGATTGTCTGGAAACACCATATATTTT. Its protein is CASSGTGRLSGNTIYF. V usage is TRBV5-1 and J usage is TRBJ1-3, with TRBD1 matching 9 bases. After removal of 5 bases from V and 1 base from J, the junction contained 7 bases not matched to a gene. Germline V gene data show CDR1 as SGHRS and CDR2 as YFSETQ. This CDR3 spans 16 amino acids.

The chain uses TRBV18 and TRBJ2-7, with 7 bases lining up with TRBD2. CDR3 size: 15 residues. In germline, CDR1 is KGHSH, CDR2 LQKENI. Unmatched junction bases numbered 5, after V lost 1 base and J lost 2 bases. CDR3 sequence reads: CASSPRGGGPYEQYF. CDR3 bases: TGTGCCAGCTCACCACGGGGGGGAGGACCCTACGAGCAGTACTTC.

V and J are TRBV5-5 and TRBJ1-5; no clear D. V shed 4 bases and J shed 4 bases, with 15 bases lying between them. Per the germline V gene, CDR1 is SGHKS and CDR2 is YYEKEE (reference sequence). The CDR3 contains 15 residues. DNA for the CDR3: TGTGCCAGCAGCCCTGTCCGATCCCTTAATCAGCCCCAGCATTTT. Translating gives CASSPVRSLNQPQHF.

The rearrangement joins TRBV6-1 to TRBJ1-1; D unresolved. The CDR3 totals 14 residues. Between the trimmed V and J ends, which lost 11 bases and 0 bases, there was a span of 16 bases. Germline CDR1 MNHNS, CDR2 SASEGT. The CDR3 DNA reads TGTGCCGGTTCATACAAGCACATGAACACTGAAGCTTTCTTT. Protein product: CAGSYKHMNTEAFF.

The CDR3 spells CASSYGSGRNQYF. The CDR3 DNA follows: TGTGCCAGCAGTTACGGTAGCGGGAGGAATCAGTACTTC. The genes are TRBV6-6 and TRBJ2-4; 10 bases agree with TRBD2. There are 13 residues in the CDR3. V was pared by 2 bases and J by 12 bases, with 4 bases of the junction left unmatched. Germline assignment: CDR1 MNHNY and CDR2 SVGAGI (reference sequence).

Ten or more counts support this clone. At the DNA level, this CDR3 is encoded by other sequences in the same sample as well. J is TRBJ1-2 and V is TRBV28; D ambiguous. Between the trimmed V and J ends, which lost 6 bases and 2 bases, there was a span of 10 bases. The CDR3 runs to 13 residues. Germline V gene sequence: CDR1 MDHEN, CDR2 SYDVKM. CDR3 amino acids: CASSRGTNYGYTF. CDR3 in DNA: TGTGCCAGCAGCCGGGGAACCAACTATGGCTACACCTTC.

The rearrangement uses TRBV5-1 and TRBJ2-1, with a tentative D call TRBD2 (6 bases). Germline V lookup: CDR1 SGHRS, CDR2 YFSETQ. Trimming removed 0 bases from V and 9 bases from J, with 16 bases in between. The CDR3 loop spans 15 amino acids. The CDR3 coding sequence is TGCGCCAGCAGCTTGGGCCCGGGACTGAGAAGTGAGCAGTTCTTC. Its protein is CASSLGPGLRSEQFF.

CDR3 coding DNA: TGCAGCGGACGAGGTGCCGGGGAGGCGACTGAAGCTTTCTTT. Translated, it gives CSGRGAGEATEAFF. This chain joins TRBV29-1 and TRBJ1-1, with D unclear. The CDR3 has 14 amino acids. V dropped 7 bases and J dropped 5 bases, with 20 bases sitting between them. The germline gives CDR1 SQVTM, CDR2 ANQGSEA. The complete variable domain, with remaining parts taken from reference TRBV29-1 and TRBJ1-1, reads SAVISQKPSRDICQRGTSLTIQCQVDSQVTMMFWYRQQPGQSLTLIATANQGSEATYESGFVIDKFPISRPNLTFSTLTVSNMSPEDSSIYLCSGRGAGEATEAFFGQGTRLTVV.

This chain connects TRBV7-2 to TRBJ2-1; 7 nucleotides agree with TRBD2. Germline-derived CDR1 and CDR2 are SGHTA and FQGNSA. Trimming at V came to 5 bases and at J to 4 bases, leaving 8 bases not matched to a gene. The CDR3 covers 15 residues. CDR3 protein: CASSRASGTYNEQFF. CDR3 DNA: TGTGCCAGCAGCCGAGCTAGCGGAACTTACAATGAGCAGTTCTTC.

V usage is TRBV11-2 and J usage is TRBJ1-1; D remains ambiguous. The CDR3 has 13 residues. The V gene lost 4 bases and the J gene lost 10 bases, with 16 bases spanning the gap. The germline CDR1 and CDR2 sequences are SGHAT and FQNNGV. The CDR3 nucleotides read TGTGCCAGCAGCTATCTGGACGGGGTAAGAGCTTTCTTT. Translating it yields CASSYLDGVRAFF.

V gene TRBV7-2 combines with J gene TRBJ1-5, with 9 nucleotides matching TRBD1. The CDR3 sequence is 15 residues long. Unmatched junction bases numbered 6, after V lost 4 bases and J lost 5 bases. Germline V gene lookup returns CDR1 SGHTA and CDR2 FQGNSA. This chain's CDR3 is CASSSQQGADQPQHF. DNA of the CDR3: TGTGCCAGCAGCTCCCAACAGGGGGCGGATCAGCCCCAGCATTTT.

The chain carries TRBV28 and TRBJ2-7, with D perhaps matching TRBD1 or TRBD2 (5 bases each). The CDR3 contains 14 residues. V shed 2 bases and J shed 2 bases, with 10 bases lying between them. In germline, CDR1 is MDHEN, CDR2 SYDVKM. The CDR3 DNA is TGTGCCAGCAGTTTAGCAGGGAGAACCTACGAGCAGTACTTC. Its translation is CASSLAGRTYEQYF.

Only one count was recorded for this clone. This sequence joins TRBV28 and TRBJ1-2, with 7 bases lining up with TRBD1. This CDR3 has 17 amino acids. Losses at the gene ends were 5 bases for V and 7 bases for J; bases not matched to a gene: 19. The germline gives CDR1 MDHEN, CDR2 SYDVKM. CDR3 nucleotide sequence: TGTGCCAGCAGTCTCCAAGGACAGGATACCTTGCAGGCTGGCTACACCTTC. This translates into CASSLQGQDTLQAGYTF.

This chain connects TRBV9 to TRBJ2-7; 8 bases match TRBD2. Germline trimming cut 4 bases from V and 0 bases from J; bases unmatched to any gene: 3. The CDR3 runs to 14 residues. Per germline, CDR1 SGDLS and CDR2 YYNGEE. In nucleotides, the CDR3 is TGTGCCAGCAGCCCGGGGGGGAACTCCTACGAGCAGTACTTC. It yields the protein CASSPGGNSYEQYF. Full variable domain (rest looked up from reference TRBV9 and TRBJ2-7): DSGVTQTPKHLITATGQRVTLRCSPRSGDLSVYWYQQSLDQGLQFLIQYYNGEERAKGNILERFSAQQFPDLHSELNLSSLELGDSALYFCASSPGGNSYEQYFGPGTRLTVT.

This clone was picked up many times. J is TRBJ1-5 and V is TRBV2; possibly TRBD1 for D (5 bases). V was cut by 6 bases and J by 3 bases, with 12 bases left in between. This CDR3 comprises 14 residues. Per the germline V gene, CDR1 is SNHLY and CDR2 is FYNNEI. CDR3 sequence reads: CASRLTANNQPQHF. The CDR3 DNA reads TGTGCCAGCAGGTTGACAGCAAACAATCAGCCCCAGCATTTT.

This clone was counted between two and nine times. V and J are TRBV28 and TRBJ2-1, with D tentatively TRBD2 (7 bases). V was trimmed by 11 bases and J by 7 bases, leaving 18 bases between them. CDR3 length: 13 residues. The V gene's germline CDR1 is MDHEN and CDR2 SYDVKM. CDR3 region: CACSRGLSNEQFF. The CDR3 nucleotides read TGTGCCTGTTCGCGGGGGCTGTCAAATGAGCAGTTCTTC.

This clone was seen at least ten times. The V and J genes are TRBV7-6 and TRBJ2-3, with D perhaps TRBD1 (6 bases). In germline, CDR1 is SGHVS, CDR2 FNYEAQ. V lost 0 bases and J 5 bases, leaving 9 bases between the germline ends. The CDR3 sequence is 14 residues long. Here the CDR3 reads CASSLAPGEDTQYF. CDR3 bases: TGTGCCAGCAGCTTAGCCCCAGGGGAAGATACGCAGTATTTT.